The clone carrying this TCR beta chain was seen a few times. This entry belongs to a study of graft-versus-host responses after intestinal transplantation. Trimming cost V 1 base and J 0 bases, with 10 bases left between them. Germline V gene lookup returns CDR1 LGHNA and CDR2 YSLEER. The CDR3 extends over 15 amino acids. Upon completion of the reaction, proliferating CFSE-low responders, both CD3+CD4+ and CD3+CD8+, were sorted. This table comes from immunoSEQ multiplex PCR, and its TCRdb copy is limited to in-frame clones, with some not included. The sample yields under 25,000 clones, roughly 36% seen once.

V gene TRBV4-3 combines with J gene TRBJ2-7; possibly TRBD1 for D (5 bases). Sequences were derived from alloreactive CD4+ T cells from a mixed lymphocyte reaction culture, sampled before transplantation. Subset given: CFSE-low proliferating T cells sorted from roughly six-day pre-transplant mixed lymphocyte reaction (GvH or HvG direction). This clonotype was sampled from a human patient who was an organ donor for intestinal transplantation. In DNA form, the CDR3 reads TGCGCCAGCAGCCAAGGGGGCCACGGCTCCTACGAGCAGTACTTC. Protein product: CASSQGGHGSYEQYF.